The 18 T cell receptor beta chains reported below all come from one sample, sequenced in a study of blood T cell repertoires in COVID-19. The method was immunoSEQ multiplex PCR; TCRdb's version includes in-frame clones alone and lacks a portion of them. The sample holds 45,000 to 55,000 clones; 90% are singletons and the top ten take 8% to 9%. The sequenced sample consisted of peripheral blood. These receptors were obtained from a woman between 40 and 55 years old with active COVID-19.

The chain employs TRBV18 and TRBJ1-1; no reliable D call. Trimming shortened V by 4 bases and J by 2 bases, and 14 bases separated the two germline ends. Germline CDR1 is KGHSH and CDR2 is LQKENI. This CDR3 is built from 15 residues. The CDR3 DNA reads as TGTGCCAGCTCACTCACCGTAGAATTAAACACTGAAGCTTTCTTT. It is translated as CASSLTVELNTEAFF.

This clone was seen only once. This rearrangement joins TRBV12-3 or TRBV12-4 to TRBJ1-2; 10 bases fit TRBD1. V lost 4 bases to trimming and J lost 11 bases; unmatched junction nucleotides: 7. The CDR3 is 13 residues long. The CDR3 DNA is TGTGCCAGCAGTTCCGGGACAGGGGTGGGATACACCTTC. Amino acids: CASSSGTGVGYTF.

The genes are TRBV4-1 and TRBJ2-3, with 7 nucleotides matching TRBD1. This CDR3 spans 15 amino acids. Germline V gene data show CDR1 as MGHRA and CDR2 as YSYEKL. With 3 bases clipped from V and 8 bases from J, the junction kept 11 bases outside the gene matches. CDR3 in amino acids: CASSHPKGGPGTQYF. CDR3 nucleotides: TGCGCCAGCAGCCACCCCAAAGGGGGCCCGGGTACGCAGTATTTT.

V usage is TRBV6-1 and J usage is TRBJ1-2; 7 bases align to TRBD1. Germline loops: CDR1 MNHNS, CDR2 SASEGT. V dropped 3 bases and J dropped 4; count of bases not matched to a gene: 11. This CDR3 region has 16 residues. This chain's CDR3 is CASSDGGLGDSYGYTF. In nucleotides, the CDR3 is TGTGCCAGCAGTGATGGCGGCCTCGGGGACAGCTATGGCTACACCTTC.

This chain joins TRBV11-3 and TRBJ2-5, with 11 nucleotides matching TRBD2. The CDR3 runs 17 residues. Germline CDR1 and CDR2: SGHNT and YENEEA. Germline trimming cut 0 bases from V and 5 bases from J; bases unmatched to any gene: 8. The CDR3 sequence is CASSLDGSSGGSETQYF. The CDR3 nucleotides read TGTGCCAGCAGCTTAGATGGATCTAGCGGGGGGAGCGAGACCCAGTACTTC.

A remark on this clone: A junction boundary mismatches the germline segment, possibly from a read error. V gene TRBV7-7 combines with J gene TRBJ2-3, with 7 positions matching TRBD2. The CDR3 consists of 16 residues. Germline CDR1 reads SSHAT; CDR2 reads FNYEAQ (reference sequence). Here the CDR3 reads CASSPMTSFGTDTQYF. The CDR3 DNA is TGTGCTAGCAGCCCGATGACTAGCTTTGGCACAGATACGCAGTATTTT.

The chain carries TRBV6-2 or TRBV6-3 and TRBJ1-2; 8 nucleotides match TRBD1. CDR1 MNHEY and CDR2 SVGEGT come from the germline V gene. This CDR3 is 14 amino acids long. Unmatched junction bases numbered 5, after V lost 2 bases and J lost 6 bases. The CDR3 region is CASSYGRGRDGYTF. The CDR3 nucleotides are TGTGCCAGCAGTTACGGCAGGGGGCGAGATGGCTACACCTTC.

The CDR3 sequence is CASSHIGTGDTEAFF. CDR3 DNA sequence: TGTGCCAGCAGCCATATCGGGACAGGAGACACTGAAGCTTTCTTT. The chain recombines TRBV14 with TRBJ1-1; 8 bases align to TRBD1. CDR3 length: 15 residues. Losses at the gene ends were 3 bases for V and 3 bases for J; bases not matched to a gene: 6. Germline CDR1 is SGHDN and CDR2 is FVKESK.

The CDR3 region is CASSQGTQRGINEQFF. In nucleotides, the CDR3 is TGCGCCAGCAGCCAAGGGACCCAGCGGGGGATAAATGAGCAGTTCTTC. The gene calls are TRBV4-1 and TRBJ2-1, with 8 bases lining up with TRBD2. The CDR3 totals 16 residues. The germline CDR1 and CDR2 sequences are MGHRA and YSYEKL. V shed 1 base and J 7 bases; nucleotides not matched to a gene: 9.

This chain uses TRBV2 with TRBJ2-5; D ambiguous. V was cut by 4 bases and J by 1 base, with 7 bases left in between. Germline-derived CDR1 and CDR2 are SNHLY and FYNNEI. This CDR3 is built from 13 residues. The CDR3 sequence is CASSVLFQETQYF. For the CDR3, the DNA is TGTGCCAGCAGTGTACTATTCCAAGAGACCCAGTACTTC. The whole variable domain, remainder taken from reference TRBV2 and TRBJ2-5, is EPEVTQTPSHQVTQMGQEVILRCVPISNHLYFYWYRQILGQKVEFLVSFYNNEISEKSEIFDDQFSVERPDGSNFTLKIRSTKLEDSAMYFCASSVLFQETQYFGPGTRLLVL.

The V gene is TRBV2, the J gene TRBJ2-7, with TRBD2 matching over 11 bases. Per the germline V gene, CDR1 is SNHLY and CDR2 is FYNNEI. Losses at the gene ends were 6 bases for V and 3 bases for J; bases not matched to a gene: 10. CDR3 length: 16 residues. The CDR3 region is CASSRTSGGPNYEQYF. The DNA of the CDR3 is TGTGCCAGCAGCCGCACTAGCGGGGGACCAAACTACGAGCAGTACTTC.

This chain links TRBV10-2 with TRBJ1-1; 7 bases are shared with TRBD1. Germline V gene data show CDR1 as WSHSY and CDR2 as SAAADI. After removal of 3 bases from V and 0 bases from J, the junction contained 4 bases not matched to a gene. This CDR3 has 15 residues. The CDR3 coding sequence is TGCGCCAGCAGTGATATGGGACAGTTGAACACTGAAGCTTTCTTT. Translation gives CASSDMGQLNTEAFF.

The chain combines TRBV3-1 (or the pseudogene TRBV3-2) with TRBJ1-3, with a tentative D call TRBD1 (5 bases). V was clipped by 3 bases and J by 5 bases, with 14 bases between them. The CDR3 runs 15 residues. CDR1 is LGHDT, CDR2 YNNKEL, per germline (reference sequence). CDR3 sequence: CASSQFTGSRNTIYF. The CDR3 DNA reads as TGTGCCAGCAGCCAGTTTACAGGATCCAGAAACACCATATATTTT.

The chain has TRBV7-2 and TRBJ2-5; 9 positions agree with TRBD2. The ends lost 1 base at V and 5 bases at J; junction bases unmatched: 5. In germline, CDR1 is SGHTA, CDR2 FQGNSA. This CDR3 comprises 15 residues. This chain's CDR3 is CASSLDWTSVETQYF. CDR3 in DNA: TGTGCCAGCAGCTTAGATTGGACTAGCGTTGAGACCCAGTACTTC.

This chain links TRBV7-8 with TRBJ2-7; TRBD1 agrees at 7 bases. CDR3 length equals 14 residues. Trimming cost V 1 base and J 3 bases; bases outside gene matches: 3. The germline V gene encodes CDR1 SGHVS and CDR2 FQNEAQ. The CDR3 nucleotides read TGTGCCAGCAGCTTAGACAGGGGCGTCTACGAGCAGTACTTC. Translation gives CASSLDRGVYEQYF.

The chain is built from TRBV5-1 and TRBJ1-1; D is unclear. The V gene lost 0 bases and the J gene lost 0 bases, with 6 bases spanning the gap. Germline V gene data show CDR1 as SGHRS and CDR2 as YFSETQ. The CDR3 spans 14 residues. The CDR3 DNA follows: TGCGCCAGCAGCTTGGGGGCAGTGAACACTGAAGCTTTCTTT. Translation: CASSLGAVNTEAFF.

This chain connects TRBV19 to TRBJ2-7; possible D gene TRBD1, 5 bases. V was pared by 6 bases and J by 5 bases, with 14 bases between. The CDR3 loop spans 13 amino acids. Germline V gene data show CDR1 as LNHDA and CDR2 as SQIVND (reference sequence). CDR3 sequence: CASRSTGSDEQYF. The CDR3 DNA reads as TGTGCCAGTAGGAGTACAGGAAGCGACGAGCAGTACTTC.

This rearrangement joins TRBV11-3 to TRBJ1-5, with 9 bases lining up with TRBD1. Germline V lookup: CDR1 SGHNT, CDR2 YENEEA. J gave up 7 bases and V 4 bases, and 2 bases lay outside the gene matches. The CDR3 runs to 13 residues. CDR3 protein: CASSSDRGQPQHF. The CDR3 DNA sequence: TGTGCCAGCAGCTCGGACAGGGGACAGCCCCAGCATTTT.